This is a list of T cell receptor beta chains from one sample in a study of cytomegalovirus exposure and HLA in healthy donors. Sequencing was performed with immunoSEQ multiplex PCR; in TCRdb, only in-frame clones are kept and a portion is missing. The table lists around 130,000 clones, about 86% of them singletons. Sequenced sample: PBMCs. Receptors were obtained from a woman between 40 and 55 years old in good health and CMV-seronegative. The CDR3 runs from the conserved cysteine through the conserved F or W. The D gene is left open where the match is weak. Some rows mark clone size as missing; the rest say once, few, many or name a class of expanded clone.

j_call,clone_size,v_call,d_call,cdr3_aa,cdr3_nt
TRBJ2-2,NA,TRBV29-1,NA,CSVVSLNTGELFF,TGCAGCGTTGTCAGTCTGAACACCGGGGAGCTGTTTTTT
TRBJ2-3,once,TRBV5-1,TRBD2,CASSLELAGVSDTQYF,TGCGCCAGCAGCTTGGAACTAGCGGGGGTGTCAGATACGCAGTATTTT
TRBJ1-4,NA,TRBV19,TRBD1,CASNGQGSTNEKLFF,TGTGCCAGTAATGGACAGGGCTCAACTAATGAAAAACTGTTTTTT
TRBJ2-7,NA,TRBV28,TRBD2,CASSFGPSGHYEQYF,TGTGCCAGCAGTTTTGGTCCTAGCGGGCACTACGAGCAGTACTTC
TRBJ2-3,NA,TRBV27,TRBD2,CASRRLAGGPVTDTQYF,TGTGCCAGCAGGAGATTAGCGGGAGGGCCGGTCACAGATACGCAGTATTTT
TRBJ2-7,NA,TRBV5-4,NA,CASSLDGTNYEQYF,TGTGCCAGCAGCTTGGATGGGACAAACTACGAGCAGTACTTC
TRBJ1-1,NA,TRBV5-1,TRBD1,CASSLGQVRDTEAFF,TGCGCCAGCAGCCTAGGACAGGTCCGAGACACTGAAGCTTTCTTT
TRBJ1-2,once,TRBV19,NA,CASSIVGGNYGYTF,TGTGCCAGTAGTATAGTTGGAGGGAACTATGGCTACACCTTC
TRBJ2-5,NA,TRBV9,TRBD2,CASSARGTSGVQETQYF,TGTGCCAGCAGCGCCAGGGGCACTAGCGGGGTCCAAGAGACCCAGTACTTC
TRBJ2-3,NA,TRBV25-1,TRBD2,CASSESVAGGPDTQYF,TGTGCCAGCAGTGAATCTGTAGCGGGGGGCCCCGATACGCAGTATTTT
TRBJ2-1,NA,TRBV4-2,TRBD2,CASSQEASGGYNEQFF,TGTGCCAGCAGCCAAGAAGCTAGCGGGGGCTACAATGAGCAGTTCTTC
TRBJ2-7,NA,TRBV27,TRBD1,CASRGGVWLGEQYF,TGTGCCAGCAGAGGGGGCGTGTGGCTGGGTGAGCAGTACTTC
TRBJ2-7,NA,TRBV7-9,NA,CSSSGPSGGRGRPYEQYF,TGTTCCAGCAGCGGACCTAGTGGGGGGCGGGGGAGACCCTACGAGCAGTACTTC
TRBJ1-4,NA,TRBV6-1,NA,CASIPGGLSNEKLFF,TGTGCCAGCATCCCTGGGGGACTGAGTAATGAAAAACTGTTTTTT
TRBJ2-7,NA,TRBV7-9,NA,CASSLDPSYEQYF,TGTGCCAGCAGCTTAGATCCTTCCTACGAGCAGTACTTC
TRBJ2-7,NA,TRBV6-5,NA,CASRTSRGSYEQYF,TGTGCCAGCAGAACAAGCAGGGGCTCCTACGAGCAGTACTTC
TRBJ1-1,NA,TRBV18,NA,CASSRTLNTEAFF,TGTGCCAGCTCCAGGACTCTGAACACTGAAGCTTTCTTT
TRBJ2-7,NA,TRBV21-1,NA,CASSKAGTSGNLGYEQYF,TGTGCCAGCAGCAAAGCGGGGACTAGCGGGAACCTCGGGTACGAGCAGTACTTC
TRBJ1-2,once,TRBV29-1,NA,CSVVGGQRGNYGYTF,TGCAGCGTTGTTGGCGGACAGCGAGGGAACTATGGCTACACCTTC
TRBJ2-5,few,TRBV5-5,NA,CASSLGSGETQYF,TGTGCCAGCAGCTTGGGTTCCGGAGAGACCCAGTACTTC
TRBJ1-2,once,TRBV5-1,TRBD1,CASSLIQGDYGYTF,TGCGCCAGCAGCTTGATTCAGGGGGACTATGGCTACACCTTC
TRBJ1-2,NA,TRBV4-3,NA,CASSLRQDYGYTF,TGCGCCAGCAGCCTCCGACAGGACTATGGCTACACCTTC
TRBJ1-1,NA,TRBV29-1,NA,CSANGGLVEAFF,TGCAGCGCCAACGGGGGTTTGGTTGAAGCTTTCTTT
TRBJ2-7,NA,TRBV4-2,NA,CASSRMEGREQYF,TGTGCCAGCAGCCGGATGGAGGGCCGCGAGCAGTACTTC
TRBJ1-1,NA,TRBV5-1,NA,CASSLRTLNTEAFF,TGCGCCAGCAGCTTGCGGACATTGAACACTGAAGCTTTCTTT
TRBJ2-1,NA,TRBV28,NA,CASSLPTESKFF,TGTGCCAGCAGTCTTCCTACAGAGAGCAAGTTCTTC
TRBJ1-5,few,TRBV10-3,NA,CAISERDTLGPQHF,TGTGCCATCAGTGAGCGGGACACATTAGGTCCCCAGCATTTT
TRBJ2-3,NA,TRBV11-2,TRBD2,CASGTSGGRSTDTQYF,TGTGCCAGCGGGACTAGCGGGGGCCGAAGCACAGATACGCAGTATTTT
TRBJ2-7,few,TRBV10-3,TRBD1,CAIRGQGAGFDEQYF,TGTGCCATCAGGGGACAGGGGGCCGGCTTTGACGAGCAGTACTTC
TRBJ2-5,NA,TRBV11-2,TRBD2,CASSPTSGINQETQYF,TGTGCCAGCAGCCCAACTAGCGGGATTAACCAAGAGACCCAGTACTTC
TRBJ1-2,NA,TRBV28,NA,CATSTNYGYTF,TGTGCCACGAGCACGAACTATGGCTACACCTTC
TRBJ1-1,NA,TRBV6-5,TRBD1,CASSYLRGRLNTEAFF,TGTGCCAGCAGTTACCTGAGGGGGCGATTAAACACTGAAGCTTTCTTT
TRBJ2-2,NA,TRBV18,TRBD2,CASSPERGNTGELFF,TGTGCCAGCTCACCGGAGCGGGGTAACACCGGGGAGCTGTTTTTT
TRBJ2-5,NA,TRBV27,NA,CASSLRGRETQYF,TGTGCCAGCAGTTTAAGGGGCAGGGAGACCCAGTACTTC
TRBJ1-1,NA,TRBV19,TRBD1,CASSTGGEVLLEAFF,TGTGCCAGTAGCACAGGGGGCGAAGTCTTGCTTGAAGCTTTCTTT
TRBJ1-6,NA,TRBV30,TRBD1,CAWRDRSSYNSPLHF,TGTGCCTGGAGGGACAGGAGCTCCTATAATTCACCCCTCCACTTT
TRBJ2-3,once,TRBV7-2,NA,CASSLSYRVAATDTQYF,TGTGCCAGCAGCTTAAGTTATCGGGTAGCGGCAACAGATACGCAGTATTTT
TRBJ1-2,NA,TRBV29-1,TRBD1,CSVEGQGIHGYTF,TGCAGCGTTGAAGGACAGGGGATTCATGGCTACACCTTC
TRBJ2-7,NA,TRBV7-6,TRBD2,CASSSSLPGLAGGDFHEQYF,TGTGCCAGCAGCTCATCACTCCCGGGACTAGCGGGAGGCGATTTCCACGAGCAGTACTTC
TRBJ2-7,NA,TRBV10-3,TRBD1,CAISEIGSGTGTYEQYF,TGTGCCATCAGTGAGATAGGATCCGGGACAGGGACCTACGAGCAGTACTTC
TRBJ1-1,few,TRBV5-6,TRBD1,CASSLTAGGTEAFF,TGTGCCAGCAGCTTGACGGCAGGGGGCACTGAAGCTTTCTTT
TRBJ2-7,few,TRBV14,NA,CASSPPGKRDYEQYF,TGTGCCAGCAGCCCTCCAGGGAAACGAGACTACGAGCAGTACTTC